Listed below are T cell receptor beta chains from one sample, sequenced in a study of T-cell reconstitution after alpha-beta-depleted transplantation in children. TCRdb reprocessed the PCR reads with MiXCR, giving one entry per CDR3 protein. The table shows fewer than 450,000 distinct CDR3 sequences, with 15% to 20% occurring only once. The sequencing here drew on PBMCs, mostly from graft donor cells, taken 360 days after TCRalphabeta/CD19-depleted stem cell transplant. These receptor sequences come from a male patient between 2 and 15 years old who had a stem cell transplant for acute lymphoblastic leukemia, so the T cells may come from the graft donor. The CDR3 runs from the conserved cysteine through the conserved F or W. Each record gives: J gene, V gene, CDR3 protein.

J: TRBJ2-1
V: TRBV6-1
CDR3: CASSRAGVGYNEQFF

J: TRBJ2-5
V: TRBV7-9
CDR3: CASIAGIQETQYF

J: TRBJ2-2
V: TRBV4-2
CDR3: CASSQVSGRGNTGELFF

J: TRBJ2-3
V: TRBV5-1
CDR3: CASSGTLALSGTDTQYF

J: TRBJ2-7
V: TRBV11-2
CDR3: CASSLEVSREQYF

J: TRBJ2-1
V: TRBV12-3/TRBV12-4
CDR3: CASSSITTGGSYNEQFF

J: TRBJ2-7
V: TRBV7-2
CDR3: CASRPETSADYEQYF

J: TRBJ2-2
V: TRBV10-3
CDR3: CAISPEQGGNTGELFF

J: TRBJ2-1
V: TRBV27
CDR3: CASSSELAGGNEQFF

J: TRBJ2-2
V: TRBV4-2
CDR3: CASSQYSGRAYTGELFF

J: TRBJ2-7
V: TRBV28
CDR3: CASSPREGPYEQYF

J: TRBJ2-5
V: TRBV29-1
CDR3: CSVDRGDSQETQYF

J: TRBJ2-2
V: TRBV20-1
CDR3: CSARRGGSNTGELFF